This T cell receptor beta chain was profiled in a study of cytomegalovirus exposure and HLA in healthy donors. This clone was counted only a few times. From germline, CDR1 is SGHVS and CDR2 FQNEAQ. The CDR3 runs to 19 residues. With V trimmed by 2 bases and J by 2 bases, 15 bases remained unmatched. Use of 60 Vbeta and 13 Jbeta primers characterized the PCR. Produced via immunoSEQ multiplex PCR; TCRdb's table is partial and in-frame only. The sample holds approximately 150,000 clones, about three fifths seen once. The sample comprised PBMCs. The chain recombines TRBV7-8 with TRBJ2-7; TRBD1 agrees at 10 bases. This sequence was found in a woman younger than 45 in good health and CMV-seropositive. CDR3 nucleotides: TGTGCCAGCAGCTTAAAAGTCTTGATAGGGACAGGGGTGCCCTACGAGCAGTACTTC. It translates to CASSLKVLIGTGVPYEQYF.